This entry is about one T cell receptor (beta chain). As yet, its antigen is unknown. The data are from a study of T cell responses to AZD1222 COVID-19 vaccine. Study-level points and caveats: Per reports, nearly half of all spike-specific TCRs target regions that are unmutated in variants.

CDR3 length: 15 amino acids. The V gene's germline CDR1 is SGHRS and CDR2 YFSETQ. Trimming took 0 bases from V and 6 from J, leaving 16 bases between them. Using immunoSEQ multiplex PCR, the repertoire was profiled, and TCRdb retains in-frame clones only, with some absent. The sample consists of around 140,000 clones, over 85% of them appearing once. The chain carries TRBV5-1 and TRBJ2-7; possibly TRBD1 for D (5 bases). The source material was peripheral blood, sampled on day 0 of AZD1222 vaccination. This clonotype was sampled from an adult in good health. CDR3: CASSLEAGNNPEQYF. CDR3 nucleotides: TGCGCCAGCAGCTTGGAGGCAGGGAATAACCCCGAGCAGTACTTC.